A selection of T cell receptor beta chains follows, all from one sample in a study of neurological immune-mediated disorders. TCRdb reprocessed the 5' RACE reads with MiXCR, giving one entry per CDR3 protein. This table has under 100,000 distinct CDR3 sequences, 4.3% appearing once. The sequenced material came from PBMCs. These receptors originate from a woman aged 55-69 years with multiple sclerosis. The CDR3 runs from the conserved cysteine through the conserved F or W. Fields, in order: D gene, J gene, clone size, CDR3 length, V gene, CDR3 DNA, CDR3 protein. The D gene is left open where the match is weak. Size values are once, few and many counts, or a class for expanded clones, and some rows have none.

D gene: .; J gene: TRBJ2-5; clone size: many; CDR3 length: 13; V gene: TRBV5-1; CDR3 DNA: TGCGCCAGCAGCTTGGAGGTTTTAGAGACCCAGTACTTC; CDR3 protein: CASSLEVLETQYF
D gene: TRBD1; J gene: TRBJ2-1; clone size: many; CDR3 length: 16; V gene: TRBV10-3; CDR3 DNA: TGTGCCATCAGTGTTCAAGGACAGGGGGGCTACAATGAGCAGTTCTTC; CDR3 protein: CAISVQGQGGYNEQFF
D gene: .; J gene: TRBJ2-7; clone size: many; CDR3 length: 14; V gene: TRBV6-6; CDR3 DNA: TGTGCCAGCAGCGGCGGGACACCGAACTACGAGCAGTACTTC; CDR3 protein: CASSGGTPNYEQYF
D gene: .; J gene: TRBJ1-2; clone size: many; CDR3 length: 16; V gene: TRBV5-1; CDR3 DNA: TGCGCCAGCAGCTTCCTTGAAGGGCAGGGGTACTATGGCTACACCTTC; CDR3 protein: CASSFLEGQGYYGYTF
D gene: .; J gene: TRBJ1-1; clone size: many; CDR3 length: 12; V gene: TRBV2; CDR3 DNA: TGTGCCAGCGGCTTAAGGCCCACTGAAGCTTTCTTT; CDR3 protein: CASGLRPTEAFF
D gene: .; J gene: TRBJ2-1; clone size: many; CDR3 length: 15; V gene: TRBV3-1; CDR3 DNA: TGTGCCAGCAGCCCCGGTACAGGGATCGTAGGTGAGCAGTTCTTC; CDR3 protein: CASSPGTGIVGEQFF
D gene: .; J gene: TRBJ2-5; clone size: many; CDR3 length: 14; V gene: TRBV5-1; CDR3 DNA: TGCGCCAGCAGCTTGGGGGGCACTCAAGAGACCCAGTACTTC; CDR3 protein: CASSLGGTQETQYF
D gene: .; J gene: TRBJ2-2; clone size: many; CDR3 length: 15; V gene: TRBV7-6; CDR3 DNA: TGTGCCAGCAGCTTAGCCCCGGGGGACACCGGGGAGCTGTTTTTT; CDR3 protein: CASSLAPGDTGELFF
D gene: .; J gene: TRBJ1-1; clone size: many; CDR3 length: 14; V gene: TRBV5-1; CDR3 DNA: TGCGCCAGCAGCTTATTCGGACAGAACACTGAAGCTTTCTTT; CDR3 protein: CASSLFGQNTEAFF
D gene: TRBD2; J gene: TRBJ2-3; clone size: many; CDR3 length: 16; V gene: TRBV5-1; CDR3 DNA: TGCGCCAGCAGCGGAGGACTAGCGGGGGGTTCGGATACGCAGTATTTT; CDR3 protein: CASSGGLAGGSDTQYF
D gene: .; J gene: TRBJ2-1; clone size: many; CDR3 length: 15; V gene: TRBV11-2; CDR3 DNA: TGTGCCAGCAGCTTACTGAGCGGGTCATACAATGAGCAGTTCTTC; CDR3 protein: CASSLLSGSYNEQFF
D gene: TRBD1; J gene: TRBJ2-1; clone size: many; CDR3 length: 13; V gene: TRBV20-1; CDR3 DNA: TGCAGTGCTCAGGGGGCAGGCCTTAATGAGCAGTTCTTC; CDR3 protein: CSAQGAGLNEQFF
D gene: .; J gene: TRBJ1-5; clone size: many; CDR3 length: 12; V gene: TRBV20-1; CDR3 DNA: TGCAGTGCTAGACAATTGGGTCAGCCCCAGCATTTT; CDR3 protein: CSARQLGQPQHF
D gene: .; J gene: TRBJ2-1; clone size: many; CDR3 length: 14; V gene: TRBV20-1; CDR3 DNA: TGCAGTGCTAGAGTAAGGCTAGATTACAATGAGCAGTTCTTC; CDR3 protein: CSARVRLDYNEQFF
D gene: TRBD2; J gene: TRBJ2-1; clone size: many; CDR3 length: 17; V gene: TRBV3-1; CDR3 DNA: TGTGCCAGCAGCCATCCCCTCGGGGGGGGGCTGTTCAGTGAGCAGTTCTTC; CDR3 protein: CASSHPLGGGLFSEQFF
D gene: .; J gene: TRBJ2-7; clone size: many; CDR3 length: 14; V gene: TRBV7-8; CDR3 DNA: TGTGCCAGCAGCTTAGTCGACAGCGTCTACGAGCAGTACTTC; CDR3 protein: CASSLVDSVYEQYF
D gene: .; J gene: TRBJ2-3; clone size: many; CDR3 length: 15; V gene: TRBV6-5; CDR3 DNA: TGTGCCAGCAGATCCGGACTTCTTGGGGCAGATACGCAGTATTTT; CDR3 protein: CASRSGLLGADTQYF
D gene: .; J gene: TRBJ2-7; clone size: many; CDR3 length: 16; V gene: TRBV9; CDR3 DNA: TGTGCCAGCAGCCGAACCGGGACACTTCTTCCCTACGAGCAGTACTTC; CDR3 protein: CASSRTGTLLPYEQYF
D gene: TRBD2; J gene: TRBJ2-4; clone size: many; CDR3 length: 15; V gene: TRBV6-5; CDR3 DNA: TGTGCCGCGGGGGGTGGGGCAATAGCCAAAAACATTCAGTACTTC; CDR3 protein: CAAGGGAIAKNIQYF
D gene: .; J gene: TRBJ2-7; clone size: many; CDR3 length: 14; V gene: TRBV29-1; CDR3 DNA: TGCAGCGTTGGGGAACAGGGTCAGGCGGACGAGCAGTACTTC; CDR3 protein: CSVGEQGQADEQYF
D gene: .; J gene: TRBJ2-1; clone size: .; CDR3 length: 16; V gene: TRBV9; CDR3 DNA: TGTGCCAGCTCCAGGGGGGTCCCACCCGCTAACAATGAGCAGTTCTTC; CDR3 protein: CASSRGVPPANNEQFF
D gene: .; J gene: TRBJ1-4; clone size: many; CDR3 length: 14; V gene: TRBV5-1; CDR3 DNA: TGCGCCAGCAGCTTGACAGGGAGCAATGAAAAACTGTTTTTT; CDR3 protein: CASSLTGSNEKLFF
D gene: TRBD1; J gene: TRBJ2-6; clone size: .; CDR3 length: 15; V gene: TRBV28; CDR3 DNA: TGTGCCAGCAGATGGACAGGGTCTGGGGCCAACGTCCTGACTTTC; CDR3 protein: CASRWTGSGANVLTF
D gene: .; J gene: TRBJ2-4; clone size: many; CDR3 length: 14; V gene: TRBV28; CDR3 DNA: TGTGCCACCCACTCGTCCCCCCTCTATAACATTCAGTACTTC; CDR3 protein: CATHSSPLYNIQYF